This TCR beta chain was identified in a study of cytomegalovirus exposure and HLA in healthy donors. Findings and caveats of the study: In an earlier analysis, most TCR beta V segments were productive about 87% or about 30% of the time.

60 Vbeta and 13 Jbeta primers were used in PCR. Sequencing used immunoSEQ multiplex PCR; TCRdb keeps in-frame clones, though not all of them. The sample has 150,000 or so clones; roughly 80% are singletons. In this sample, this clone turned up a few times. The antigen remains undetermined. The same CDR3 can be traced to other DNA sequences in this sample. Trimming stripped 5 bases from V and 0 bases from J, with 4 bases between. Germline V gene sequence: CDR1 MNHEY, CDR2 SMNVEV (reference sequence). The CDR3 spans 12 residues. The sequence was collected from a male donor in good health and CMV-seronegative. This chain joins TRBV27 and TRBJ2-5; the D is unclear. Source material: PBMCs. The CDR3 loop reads CASSLYQETQYF. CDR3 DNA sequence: TGTGCCAGCAGTCTGTACCAAGAGACCCAGTACTTC.